Below are 12 T cell receptor beta chains sequenced from a single sample in a study of CD8 T cells in Susac syndrome. Random-hexamer reverse transcription was applied to roughly 0.5 to 1 ug RNA. TCRdb passed the immunoSEQ multiplex PCR reads through MiXCR, listing each CDR3 protein once. This table has 75,000 to 95,000 distinct CDR3 sequences, about 96% appearing once. Sequencing was performed on CD8+ T cells from PBMCs. These receptors all come from a human donor with Susac syndrome.

The genes are TRBV30 and TRBJ2-2; D unresolved. This CDR3 has 12 residues. V lost 5 bases, J lost 4 bases, and 8 bases lay in between. Per the germline V gene, CDR1 is GTSNPN and CDR2 is SVGIG (reference sequence). The CDR3 DNA sequence: TGTGCCTGGGGTTCTATCACCGGGGAGCTGTTTTTT. Translating gives CAWGSITGELFF.

V gene TRBV25-1 combines with J gene TRBJ2-5; D might be TRBD2 (6 bases). Germline V gene sequence: CDR1 MGHDK, CDR2 SYGVNS. The CDR3 has 15 amino acids. The V gene lost 0 bases and the J gene lost 5 bases, with 13 bases spanning the gap. For the CDR3, the DNA is TGTGCCAGCAGTGAATACGGAGGGGCAGGGGAGACCCAGTACTTC. Translating gives CASSEYGGAGETQYF.

The genes are TRBV20-1 and TRBJ2-3, with 8 bases lining up with TRBD2. The length of the CDR3 is 15 residues. Unmatched junction bases numbered 3, after V lost 0 bases and J lost 1 base. Germline assignment: CDR1 DFQATT and CDR2 SNEGSKA (reference sequence). CDR3 sequence (DNA): TGCAGTGCTAGAGATCATAGCGGGGGCACAGATACGCAGTATTTT. Translation gives CSARDHSGGTDTQYF.

The chain links TRBV6-5 to TRBJ1-2; 8 nucleotides agree with TRBD1. J lost 1 base, V lost 2 bases, and 6 bases had no gene match. The CDR3 sequence is 16 residues long. Germline V lookup: CDR1 MNHEY, CDR2 SVGAGI. Here the CDR3 reads CASSYIGTGDNYGYTF. CDR3 in DNA: TGTGCCAGCAGTTACATCGGGACAGGAGATAACTATGGCTACACCTTC.

The chain carries TRBV20-1 and TRBJ2-1; 8 bases are shared with TRBD2. The CDR3 is 12 residues long. Germline V gene lookup returns CDR1 DFQATT and CDR2 SNEGSKA (reference sequence). CDR3 nucleotides: TGCAGGGGAACTAGCGGCCTCAATGAGCAGTTCTTC. This gives the protein CRGTSGLNEQFF.

The V gene is TRBV30, the J gene TRBJ2-2; 12 nucleotides match TRBD2. Germline assignment: CDR1 GTSNPN and CDR2 SVGIG (reference sequence). The junction had 9 bases not matched to a gene; V was cut back by 3 bases and J by 4 bases. The CDR3 has 17 residues. The CDR3: CAWSSSGGALATGELFF. CDR3 in DNA: TGTGCCTGGAGCTCTAGCGGGGGGGCCCTAGCCACCGGGGAGCTGTTTTTT.

This chain uses TRBV29-1 with TRBJ2-5; D is ambiguous. This CDR3 is 13 amino acids long. Looked up from germline, CDR1 is SQVTM and CDR2 is ANQGSEA. Trimming removed 2 bases from V and 5 bases from J, with 12 bases in between. CDR3 bases: TGCAGCGTTGAACTAACAAATGGGGAGACCCAGTACTTC. Translating gives CSVELTNGETQYF.

The CDR3 loop is CSAKEGGPILNEQFF. For the CDR3, the DNA is TGCAGTGCTAAGGAGGGGGGGCCTATTCTAAATGAGCAGTTCTTC. The chain couples TRBV20-1 to TRBJ2-1; D might be TRBD2 (7 bases). Trimming removed 4 bases at V and 7 bases at J, with 20 bases between. This CDR3 comprises 15 residues. CDR1 DFQATT and CDR2 SNEGSKA come from the germline V gene (reference sequence).

The chain combines TRBV24-1 with TRBJ2-5; no reliable D call. Germline V gene data show CDR1 as KGHDR and CDR2 as SFDVKD. V dropped 4 bases and J dropped 0 bases, with 11 bases sitting between them. The CDR3 extends over 15 amino acids. Here the CDR3 DNA reads TGTGCCACCAGTGAACCCGACATGCACCAAGAGACCCAGTACTTC. Amino acid sequence: CATSEPDMHQETQYF.

The rearrangement links TRBV6-2 or TRBV6-3 to TRBJ1-2; 7 bases align to TRBD1. This CDR3 is 14 amino acids long. Trimming removed 7 bases from V and 6 bases from J; junction bases left unmatched: 11. The germline gives CDR1 MNHEY, CDR2 SVGEGT. CDR3 sequence: CASTPDRDEDGYTF. CDR3 coding DNA: TGTGCCAGCACCCCTGACAGGGACGAGGATGGCTACACCTTC.

The chain recombines TRBV4-1 with TRBJ2-5; 9 bases match TRBD1. The CDR3 has 15 residues. The trim removed 4 bases at V and 4 bases at J, leaving 7 bases unmatched. CDR1 and CDR2 (germline): MGHRA, YSYEKL. The CDR3 bases are TGCGCCAGCAGCCCGGACAGGGGAGCGGGAGAGACCCAGTACTTC. Protein sequence: CASSPDRGAGETQYF.

V usage is TRBV28 and J usage is TRBJ2-5; the D gene could be TRBD1 or TRBD2 (5 bases each). The V gene lost 3 bases and the J gene lost 9 bases, with 11 bases spanning the gap. Germline V gene lookup returns CDR1 MDHEN and CDR2 SYDVKM. The CDR3 is made up of 12 amino acids. CDR3 in amino acids: CASSFVLGAQYF. CDR3 coding DNA: TGTGCCAGCAGTTTTGTCTTGGGGGCCCAGTACTTC. The full variable domain, completed using reference TRBV28 and TRBJ2-5, is DVKVTQSSRYLVKRTGEKVFLECVQDMDHENMFWYRQDPGLGLRLIYFSYDVKMKEKGDIPEGYSVSREKKERFSLILESASTNQTSMYLCASSFVLGAQYFGPGTRLLVL.